This T cell receptor beta chain was captured by sequencing in a study of T cell repertoires in cytomegalovirus infection. Study context: Public TCR beta signatures indicated both CMV infection and matching HLA type. Study findings and constraints: HLA-C-restricted CMV-specific TCR beta clonotypes were dominant in the ex vivo response. Cumulated frequencies of public TCR beta families served to identify carriers of CMV plus the relevant HLA.

The CDR3 spans 13 residues. Trimming took 4 bases from V and 5 from J, leaving 11 bases between them. CDR1 is SGHDN, CDR2 FVKESK, per germline. TCRdb independently ran MiXCR on the reads; one entry per CDR3 protein. Here the sample spans about 160,000 distinct CDR3 sequences, roughly 17% being singletons. With regard to this clonotype: Its target is unknown.

Sequencing was done on a sample of CD8+ T cells from PBMCs. The sequence derives from a human donor in good health (CMV status not recorded). Some clones in this sample may be carry-over from other donors' samples. The chain links TRBV14 to TRBJ2-5, with no clear D. The CDR3 is CASSPGVLETQYF. CDR3 DNA sequence: TGTGCCAGCAGCCCCGGTGTGTTGGAGACCCAGTACTTC.